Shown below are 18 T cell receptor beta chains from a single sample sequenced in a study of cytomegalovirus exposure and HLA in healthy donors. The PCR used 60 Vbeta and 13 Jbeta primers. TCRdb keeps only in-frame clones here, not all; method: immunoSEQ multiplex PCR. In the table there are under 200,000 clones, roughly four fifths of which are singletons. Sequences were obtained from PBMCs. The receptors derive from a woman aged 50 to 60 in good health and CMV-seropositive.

For the CDR3, the DNA is TGTGCCACCAGCCTACCCTCGCGACAGGGGCAATCTGAAGCTTTCTTT. Translating it yields CATSLPSRQGQSEAFF. The chain joins TRBV15 to TRBJ1-1, with 8 nucleotides matching TRBD1. This CDR3 has 16 residues. The J segment lost 6 bases and the V segment lost 5 bases, leaving 14 bases of the junction unmatched. CDR1 and CDR2 from the germline V gene are LNHNV and YYDKDF (reference sequence).

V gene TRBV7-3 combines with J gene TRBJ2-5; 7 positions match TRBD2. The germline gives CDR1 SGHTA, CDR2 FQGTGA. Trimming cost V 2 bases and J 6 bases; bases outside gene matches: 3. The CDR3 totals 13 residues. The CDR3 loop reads CASSLGGGKTQYF. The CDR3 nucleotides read TGTGCCAGCAGCTTAGGGGGGGGAAAGACCCAGTACTTC. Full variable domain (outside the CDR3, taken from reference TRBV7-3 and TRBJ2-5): GAGVSQTPSNKVTEKGKYVELRCDPISGHTALYWYRQSLGQGPEFLIYFQGTGAADDSGLPNDRFFAVRPEGSVSTLKIQRTERGDSAVYLCASSLGGGKTQYFGPGTRLLVL.

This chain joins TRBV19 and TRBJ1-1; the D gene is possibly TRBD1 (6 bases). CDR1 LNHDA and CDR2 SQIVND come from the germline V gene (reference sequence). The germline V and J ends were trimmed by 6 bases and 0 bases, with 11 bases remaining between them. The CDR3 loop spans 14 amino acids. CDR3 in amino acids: CASSKGQLNTEAFF. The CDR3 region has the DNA TGTGCCAGTAGCAAAGGACAGTTGAACACTGAAGCTTTCTTT.

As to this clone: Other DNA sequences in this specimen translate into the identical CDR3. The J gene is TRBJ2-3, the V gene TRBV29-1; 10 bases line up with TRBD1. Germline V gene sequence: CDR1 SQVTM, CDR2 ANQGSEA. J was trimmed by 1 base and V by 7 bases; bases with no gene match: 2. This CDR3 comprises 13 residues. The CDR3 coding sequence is TGCAGCGGGGACAGGGGAGGCACAGATACGCAGTATTTT. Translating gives CSGDRGGTDTQYF.

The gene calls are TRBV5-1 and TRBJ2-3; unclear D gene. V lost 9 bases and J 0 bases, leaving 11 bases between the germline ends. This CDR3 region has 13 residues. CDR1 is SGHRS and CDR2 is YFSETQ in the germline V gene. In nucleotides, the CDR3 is TGCGCCACCGGAGAAGCTAGCACAGATACGCAGTATTTT. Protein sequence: CATGEASTDTQYF. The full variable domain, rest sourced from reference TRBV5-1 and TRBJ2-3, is KAGVTQTPRYLIKTRGQQVTLSCSPISGHRSVSWYQQTPGQGLQFLFEYFSETQRNKGNFPGRFSGRQFSNSRSEMNVSTLELGDSALYLCATGEASTDTQYFGPGTRLTVL.

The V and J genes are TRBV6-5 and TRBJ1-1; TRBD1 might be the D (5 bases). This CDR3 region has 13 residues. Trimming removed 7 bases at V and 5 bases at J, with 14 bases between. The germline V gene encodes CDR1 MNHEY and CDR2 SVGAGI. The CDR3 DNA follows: TGTGCCAGCACCAACCGGGGGGGGACTGAAGCTTTCTTT. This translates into CASTNRGGTEAFF.

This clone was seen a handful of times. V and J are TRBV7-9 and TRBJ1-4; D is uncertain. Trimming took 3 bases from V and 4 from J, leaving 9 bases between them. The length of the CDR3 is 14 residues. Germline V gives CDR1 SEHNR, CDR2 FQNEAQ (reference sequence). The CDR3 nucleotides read TGTGCCAGCAGCTTGTTTCAGGTTAATGAAAAACTGTTTTTT. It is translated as CASSLFQVNEKLFF.

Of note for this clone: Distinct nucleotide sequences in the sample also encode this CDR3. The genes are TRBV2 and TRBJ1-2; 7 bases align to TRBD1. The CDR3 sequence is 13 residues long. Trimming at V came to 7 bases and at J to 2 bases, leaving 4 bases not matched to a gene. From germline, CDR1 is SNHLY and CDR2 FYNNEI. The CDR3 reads CASTSDRNYGYTF. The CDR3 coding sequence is TGTGCCAGCACTTCGGACAGGAACTATGGCTACACCTTC.

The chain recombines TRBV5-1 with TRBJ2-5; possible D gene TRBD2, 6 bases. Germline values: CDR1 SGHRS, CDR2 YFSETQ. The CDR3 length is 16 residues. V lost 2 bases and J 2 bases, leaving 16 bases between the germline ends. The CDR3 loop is CASSFSGGSLQETQYF. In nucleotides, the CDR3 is TGCGCCAGCAGCTTTTCTGGGGGGAGCCTTCAAGAGACCCAGTACTTC.

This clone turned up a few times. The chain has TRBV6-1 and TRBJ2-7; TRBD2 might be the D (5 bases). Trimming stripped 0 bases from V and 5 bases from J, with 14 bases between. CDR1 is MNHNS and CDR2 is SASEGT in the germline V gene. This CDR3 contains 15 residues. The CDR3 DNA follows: TGTGCCAGCAGTGAAGCGGGCGGAGGCCACCACGAGCAGTACTTC. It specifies CASSEAGGGHHEQYF.

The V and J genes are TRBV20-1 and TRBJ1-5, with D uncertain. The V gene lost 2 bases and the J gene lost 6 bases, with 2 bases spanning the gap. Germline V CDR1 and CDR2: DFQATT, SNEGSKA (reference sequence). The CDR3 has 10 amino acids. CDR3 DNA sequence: TGCAGTGCTAGACTTCAGCCCCAGCATTTT. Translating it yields CSARLQPQHF.

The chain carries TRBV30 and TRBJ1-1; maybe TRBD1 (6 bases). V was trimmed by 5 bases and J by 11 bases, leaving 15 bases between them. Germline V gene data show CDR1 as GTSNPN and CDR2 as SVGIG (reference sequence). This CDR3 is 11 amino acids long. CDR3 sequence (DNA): TGTGCCTGGGGGCAGGGGACGGTTGCTTTCTTT. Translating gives CAWGQGTVAFF.

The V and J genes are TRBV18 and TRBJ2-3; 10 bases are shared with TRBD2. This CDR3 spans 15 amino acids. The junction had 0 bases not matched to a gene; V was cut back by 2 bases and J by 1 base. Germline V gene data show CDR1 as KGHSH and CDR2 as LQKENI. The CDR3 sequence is CASSPTSGGTDTQYF. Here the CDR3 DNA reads TGTGCCAGCTCACCAACTAGCGGGGGCACAGATACGCAGTATTTT.

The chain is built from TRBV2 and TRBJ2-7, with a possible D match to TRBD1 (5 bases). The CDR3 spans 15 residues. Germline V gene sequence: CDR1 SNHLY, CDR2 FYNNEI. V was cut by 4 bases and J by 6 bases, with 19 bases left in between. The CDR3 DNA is TGTGCCAGCAGTGGAGGTACAGGTGGGATTGGCGAGCAGTACTTC. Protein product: CASSGGTGGIGEQYF. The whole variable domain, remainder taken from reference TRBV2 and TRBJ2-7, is EPEVTQTPSHQVTQMGQEVILRCVPISNHLYFYWYRQILGQKVEFLVSFYNNEISEKSEIFDDQFSVERPDGSNFTLKIRSTKLEDSAMYFCASSGGTGGIGEQYFGPGTRLTVT.

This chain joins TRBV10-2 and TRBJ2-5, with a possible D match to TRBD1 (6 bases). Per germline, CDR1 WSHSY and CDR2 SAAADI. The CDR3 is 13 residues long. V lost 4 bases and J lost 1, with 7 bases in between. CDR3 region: CASSGDIQETQYF. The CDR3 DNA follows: TGCGCCAGCAGTGGGGACATCCAAGAGACCCAGTACTTC.

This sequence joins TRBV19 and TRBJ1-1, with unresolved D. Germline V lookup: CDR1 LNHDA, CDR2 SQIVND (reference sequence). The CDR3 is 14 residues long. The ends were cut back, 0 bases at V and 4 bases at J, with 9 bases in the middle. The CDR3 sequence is CASSIDTGSTEAFF. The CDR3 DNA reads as TGTGCCAGTAGTATAGATACCGGGAGCACTGAAGCTTTCTTT.

In DNA form, the CDR3 reads TGTGCTAGTGGTCCGGGGACAGCTGTAGATACGCAGTATTTT. It encodes CASGPGTAVDTQYF. This chain links TRBV12-5 with TRBJ2-3; 7 bases line up with TRBD1. This CDR3 is 14 amino acids long. V was clipped by 5 bases and J by 5 bases; unmatched bases: 7. Germline lookup yields CDR1 LGHNT and CDR2 FRNRAP.

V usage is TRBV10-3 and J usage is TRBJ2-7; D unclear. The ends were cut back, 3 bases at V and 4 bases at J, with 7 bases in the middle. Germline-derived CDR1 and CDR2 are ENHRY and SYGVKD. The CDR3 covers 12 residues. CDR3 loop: CAISDEVYEQYF. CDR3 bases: TGTGCCATCAGTGACGAGGTATACGAGCAGTACTTC.